The entry below describes one T cell receptor beta chain. This clone was seen a single time. It has no known antigen specificity. Nothing much larger sits one base from this clone, and base qualities are not available. This record comes from a study of blood T cell repertoires in COVID-19 (dated by TCRdb to 2020 to 2022). Turning to the overall study: Collaborator samples came from the United States, Italy and Spain and covered acute and convalescent phases of COVID-19. Subjects who had been exposed to COVID-19, were actively infected with it, or had recovered from it provided the deeply sampled blood TCRbeta repertoires that made up the dataset. A de-identified subject ID, COVID-19 status, age in years and sex were almost always included in the sample metadata. The samples were drawn from the first 160 participants of the ongoing ImmuneRACE study and from 1,254 subjects provided by 6 global collaborators. The material from the prospective study consisted of cDNA or gDNA derived from T cells, B-cell-depleted T cells, or PBMCs. Where available, HLA class I and class II types were obtained from metadata supplied by the sample provider rather than from assay-based typing. The repertoires were released in a freely available public database meant as a resource for research on the immune response to SARS-CoV-2. On the study overall, not on this receptor specifically: Clinical and demographic metadata were provided uncurated, with the amount varying by source and participant.

One collaborating source in Seattle enrolled patients during active infection and followed them longitudinally through the course of disease. Collaborating institutions collected whole blood in K2EDTA tubes following their own protocols. For TCRbeta analysis, collaborator samples were shipped as frozen whole blood, as isolated PBMCs, or as DNA extracted from either sample type. After removal of 2 bases from V and 2 bases from J, the junction retains 3 bases not matched to a gene. Its CDR3 holds 15 amino acids, cysteine through phenylalanine. CDR3 DNA only is kept here, 45 bases in frame from base 1. CDR1 SGHAT and CDR2 FQNNGV were looked up in the germline V gene. TCRbeta CDR3 regions were amplified from genomic DNA by means of the immunoSEQ Assay, a bias-controlled multiplex PCR. The study's processing was this. The number of nucleated cells in each sample was estimated from the amplification of reference gene primers within the assay. Sequence reads were collapsed and filtered to measure the absolute abundance of every unique TCRbeta CDR3 rearrangement. For each sample, productive Simpson clonality was calculated by taking the square root of Simpson's diversity index across productive rearrangements. What TCRdb holds here is the immuneACCESS table cut down to in-frame rearrangements. Part of the clones is not present; checked against another copy, under half of the missing clones reflect an unresolved V gene, and the others are unexplained. D and trimming come from the DNA, and the V and J calls and clone size come from that table. The sample records approximately 290,000 clones, more than 65% of which are singletons. The top ten constitute around 16% of the sample.

Sequences were obtained from peripheral blood. The clonotype was recovered from a person aged 70 to 85 with COVID-19, enrolled during active disease. The chain employs TRBV11-2 and TRBJ2-7; 10 bases in the junction line up with TRBD2. The CDR3 protein sequence reads: CASSLSAGGTYEQYF. In nucleotide form, the sequence is TGTGCCAGCAGCTTATCAGCGGGAGGGACCTACGAGCAGTACTTC.